These 28 T cell receptor beta chains share one sample of origin, sequenced in a study of neurological immune-mediated disorders. TCRdb independently ran MiXCR on the 5' RACE reads; one entry per CDR3 protein. Of under 60,000 distinct CDR3 sequences in the sample, 9% to 12% were seen once. Sample: PBMCs. These receptors originate from a woman aged 40 to 55 with HTLV-1-associated myelopathy (HAM/TSP).

The CDR3 nucleotides read TGCGCCAGCAGCACCTTGACCCGGGGGCAAGAGACCCAGTACTTC. Protein product: CASSTLTRGQETQYF. V usage is TRBV5-1 and J usage is TRBJ2-5; a possible D gene is TRBD2 (6 bases). The CDR3 totals 15 residues. Germline CDR1 reads SGHRS; CDR2 reads YFSETQ. Trimming removed 4 bases at V and 2 bases at J, with 15 bases between.

This clonotype appeared many times. The gene calls are TRBV27 and TRBJ1-1, with D perhaps matching TRBD1 (5 bases). Trimming shortened V by 6 bases and J by 8 bases, and 19 bases separated the two germline ends. This CDR3 comprises 14 residues. Germline assignment: CDR1 MNHEY and CDR2 SMNVEV (reference sequence). CDR3 nucleotides: TGTGCCAGCAGAGCGCGGGGCTTCCCAACCGAAGCTTTCTTT. It yields the protein CASRARGFPTEAFF.

This clonotype was seen many times. The chain joins TRBV12-3 or TRBV12-4 to TRBJ1-2; TRBD1 is a possible D gene (6 bases). Trimming took off 3 bases at V and 8 bases at J, with 16 bases between the two ends. This CDR3 has 14 amino acids. The chain's CDR3 is CASSFFGQSDGYTF. CDR3 DNA sequence: TGTGCCAGCAGTTTTTTTGGACAGTCTGACGGCTACACCTTC.

The table lists this clonotype with many counts. The chain employs TRBV6-1 and TRBJ1-1; a possible D gene is TRBD1 (5 bases). The CDR3 has 12 amino acids. V lost 11 bases and J lost 5, with 15 bases in between. Germline loops: CDR1 MNHNS, CDR2 SASEGT. CDR3 residues: CAVRATGTEAFF. The CDR3 DNA reads TGTGCCGTCAGGGCAACTGGGACTGAAGCTTTCTTT.

This clonotype was counted ten times or more. This chain uses TRBV4-1 with TRBJ2-7; unclear D gene. Per germline, CDR1 MGHRA and CDR2 YSYEKL. Between the trimmed V and J ends, which lost 0 bases and 2 bases, there was a span of 11 bases. The CDR3 runs 15 residues. CDR3 region: CASSQDRAFTYEQYF. Here the CDR3 DNA reads TGCGCCAGCAGCCAAGATAGGGCCTTTACCTACGAGCAGTACTTC.

This clonotype was recorded many times. The rearrangement links TRBV4-2 to TRBJ2-3; 8 bases fit TRBD2. The CDR3 consists of 14 residues. The V gene end was trimmed by 1 base and the J gene end by 4 bases; junction bases not matched to a gene: 1. Germline assignment: CDR1 LGHNA and CDR2 YNFKEQ. CDR3 DNA sequence: TGTGCCAGCAGCCAAGCGGGGGGGGCAGATACGCAGTATTTT. As protein: CASSQAGGADTQYF.

There are many counts of this clonotype. The J gene is TRBJ1-1, the V gene TRBV3-1; 10 nucleotides agree with TRBD1. With 0 bases clipped from V and 5 bases from J, the junction kept 15 bases outside the gene matches. In germline, CDR1 is LGHDT, CDR2 YNNKEL (reference sequence). The CDR3 is made up of 19 amino acids. The CDR3 DNA sequence: TGTGCCAGCAGCCAAGACGCCCTGGGCGGACAGGGGGTTGGTACTGAAGCTTTCTTT. Protein: CASSQDALGGQGVGTEAFF.

There are many counts of this clonotype. The chain combines TRBV18 with TRBJ2-1; 13 bases agree with TRBD2. This CDR3 has 15 amino acids. The V gene end was trimmed by 3 bases and the J gene end by 8 bases; junction bases not matched to a gene: 4. Germline V gene lookup returns CDR1 KGHSH and CDR2 LQKENI. The CDR3 loop is CASSPTSGGADEQFF. The CDR3 DNA follows: TGTGCCAGCTCACCCACTAGCGGGGGGGCCGATGAGCAGTTCTTC.

This clonotype was seen repeatedly, ten times or more. The V gene is TRBV10-2, the J gene TRBJ2-2; perhaps TRBD2 as D (6 bases). The germline V gene has CDR1 WSHSY and CDR2 SAAADI. V lost 7 bases, J lost 1 base, and 13 bases lay in between. There are 15 residues in the CDR3. This CDR3 is CASKRAGMNTGELFF. In DNA form, the CDR3 reads TGCGCCAGCAAACGGGCGGGGATGAACACCGGGGAGCTGTTTTTT.

Many counts were recorded for this clonotype. The chain employs TRBV27 and TRBJ1-6; possible D gene TRBD1, 5 bases. V was cut by 7 bases and J by 4 bases, with 17 bases left in between. This CDR3 spans 16 amino acids. Germline V gives CDR1 MNHEY, CDR2 SMNVEV (reference sequence). CDR3 region: CASKGLAGNYNSPLHF. In nucleotides, the CDR3 is TGTGCCAGCAAAGGCTTAGCAGGGAATTATAATTCACCCCTCCACTTT.

Many counts were recorded for this clonotype. The V gene is TRBV29-1, the J gene TRBJ1-4; 8 bases line up with TRBD1. The germline gives CDR1 SQVTM, CDR2 ANQGSEA. CDR3 length equals 14 residues. V dropped 4 bases and J dropped 8; count of bases not matched to a gene: 9. CDR3 in amino acids: CSVGKQGDREKLFF. CDR3 DNA: TGCAGCGTTGGGAAACAGGGGGATAGGGAAAAACTGTTTTTT.

This clonotype was observed at least ten times. This chain's CDR3 is CASSPRGNRVGELFF. The DNA for the CDR3 is TGTGCCAGCAGCCCCCGGGGGAATCGGGTCGGGGAGCTGTTTTTT. V usage is TRBV7-8 and J usage is TRBJ2-2, with a possible D match to TRBD2 (6 bases). This CDR3 contains 15 residues. CDR1 and CDR2 (germline): SGHVS, FQNEAQ. V lost 5 bases and J lost 7, with 17 bases in between.

Relative to its sample, this clonotype is medium-sized. This chain joins TRBV14 and TRBJ2-3; D unresolved. Germline values: CDR1 SGHDN, CDR2 FVKESK. V lost 0 bases to trimming and J lost 5 bases, with 9 bases between them. The CDR3 contains 14 residues. The CDR3 coding sequence is TGTGCCAGCAGCCAAGATCCCGCCTTAGATACGCAGTATTTT. The encoded protein is CASSQDPALDTQYF.

This clonotype occurred many times. The CDR3 bases are TGTGCCAGCAGTTACTCGATGGGGGCGAGGGGGGATGAGCAGTTCTTC. Translated, it gives CASSYSMGARGDEQFF. This chain connects TRBV6-6 to TRBJ2-1; D is tentatively TRBD1 or TRBD2 (6 bases each). Germline CDR1 MNHNY, CDR2 SVGAGI (reference sequence). V lost 0 bases to trimming and J lost 8 bases, with 17 bases between them. This CDR3 region has 16 residues.

The sample holds one count of this clonotype. This is likely a read error, given that the CDR3 carries no conserved phenylalanine or tryptophan at its end. Because the CDR3's place on the DNA is in doubt, the DNA is left out and the CDR3 is given as listed by TCRdb. The V and J genes are TRBV4-1 and TRBJ2-7; the table calls TRBD1, which could not be checked here. The CDR3 has 16 amino acids, counting both end residues. Germline CDR1 reads MGHRA; CDR2 reads YSYEKL. The CDR3: CASSQDLGTASYEQHL.

This clonotype was detected many times. This sequence joins TRBV4-1 and TRBJ2-5; 8 bases map to TRBD2. The V segment lost 3 bases and the J segment 0 bases; nucleotides outside the gene matches: 6. CDR1 MGHRA and CDR2 YSYEKL come from the germline V gene. The CDR3 extends over 16 amino acids. CDR3 amino acids: CASSHKQRGYQETQYF. Here the CDR3 DNA reads TGCGCCAGCAGCCACAAACAGCGGGGGTACCAAGAGACCCAGTACTTC.

This clonotype occurred many times. The J gene is TRBJ2-1, the V gene TRBV20-1; weak D call: TRBD2 (5 bases). The CDR3 sequence is 15 residues long. Per germline, CDR1 DFQATT and CDR2 SNEGSKA (reference sequence). V gave up 3 bases and J gave up 0 bases, with 12 bases separating them. The CDR3 DNA reads as TGCAGTGCTAGGCCTCTCGAGGGCTCCTACAATGAGCAGTTCTTC. Its translation: CSARPLEGSYNEQFF.

This clonotype was seen at least ten times. The chain carries TRBV2 and TRBJ2-3; TRBD2 matches 8 bases. V trimming: 6 bases; J trimming: 4 bases; junction bases outside the gene matches: 6. The germline V gene has CDR1 SNHLY and CDR2 FYNNEI. The CDR3 covers 14 residues. Here the CDR3 DNA reads TGTGCCAGCAGCAGGACTAGCTCGGCAGATACGCAGTATTTT. It yields the protein CASSRTSSADTQYF.

This clonotype was counted only a few times. The V and J genes are TRBV7-2 and TRBJ2-7; D is perhaps TRBD1 or TRBD2 (5 bases each). Germline CDR1 SGHTA, CDR2 FQGNSA. Between the trimmed V and J ends, which lost 5 bases and 5 bases, there was a span of 10 bases. The CDR3 is made up of 12 amino acids. CDR3 region: CASSALGDEQYF. For the CDR3, the DNA is TGTGCCAGCAGCGCCCTGGGGGACGAGCAGTACTTC.

At least ten counts were recorded for this clonotype. The chain links TRBV5-1 to TRBJ1-5; D is undetermined. V was cut by 3 bases and J by 0 bases, with 10 bases left in between. CDR1 and CDR2 (germline): SGHRS, YFSETQ. The CDR3 has 15 residues. As DNA, the CDR3 is TGCGCCAGCAGCTCTGGACCTTATAGCAATCAGCCCCAGCATTTT. This translates into CASSSGPYSNQPQHF.

This chain joins TRBV7-8 and TRBJ2-7, with TRBD1 matching over 8 bases. V lost 5 bases and J lost 2; bases outside the gene matches: 5. This CDR3 is built from 14 residues. Germline CDR1 is SGHVS and CDR2 is FQNEAQ. The CDR3: CASSQDRATYEQYF. The CDR3 DNA reads as TGTGCCAGCAGCCAGGACAGGGCCACCTACGAGCAGTACTTC.

In its sample, this clonotype was seen many times. The rearrangement uses TRBV27 and TRBJ1-5; TRBD1 agrees at 9 bases. The length of the CDR3 is 14 residues. Germline CDR1 and CDR2: MNHEY and SMNVEV (reference sequence). The V gene end was trimmed by 6 bases and the J gene end by 3 bases; junction bases not matched to a gene: 3. The CDR3 coding sequence is TGTGCCAGCAGACGGACAGGGGACAATCAGCCCCAGCATTTT. This codes for CASRRTGDNQPQHF.

This clonotype appeared many times. J is TRBJ2-7 and V is TRBV4-3; no clear D. The CDR3 runs to 15 residues. Germline V gene data show CDR1 as LGHNA and CDR2 as YSLEER. V was shortened by 3 bases and J by 0 bases, with 12 bases between the two germline ends. The CDR3: CASSQNPYNSYEQYF. The DNA of the CDR3 is TGCGCCAGCAGCCAGAATCCTTACAACTCCTACGAGCAGTACTTC.

In its sample, this clonotype was seen many times. This chain joins TRBV12-3 or TRBV12-4 and TRBJ2-7, with a weak D call TRBD1 (6 bases). The CDR3 is 15 amino acids. The ends were cut back, 0 bases at V and 4 bases at J, with 13 bases in the middle. The CDR3 region is CASSLAGGGRYEQYF. CDR3 DNA: TGTGCCAGCAGTTTAGCTGGTGGGGGCAGGTACGAGCAGTACTTC.

This clonotype was detected ten times or more. V gene TRBV18 combines with J gene TRBJ1-5; D is unresolved. This CDR3 has 16 amino acids. V lost 4 bases, J lost 3 bases, and 16 bases lay in between. CDR1 is KGHSH and CDR2 is LQKENI in the germline V gene. CDR3 DNA: TGTGCCAGCTCACTTGAGAACGTAGGCCTCAATCAGCCCCAGCATTTT. Amino acids: CASSLENVGLNQPQHF.

This clonotype was counted many times. This chain links TRBV4-1 with TRBJ2-7; D remains unclear. Germline CDR1 MGHRA, CDR2 YSYEKL. V was pared by 4 bases and J by 2 bases, with 12 bases between. The CDR3 consists of 14 residues. The CDR3 reads CASSRRVSTYEQYF. CDR3 nucleotide sequence: TGCGCCAGCAGCCGTAGGGTTTCTACCTACGAGCAGTACTTC.

This clonotype has a count of ten or more. The CDR3 loop reads CASSEKGYNSPLHF. CDR3 sequence (DNA): TGTGCCAGCAGTGAAAAAGGTTATAATTCACCCCTCCACTTT. This rearrangement joins TRBV25-1 to TRBJ1-6; D remains unclear. In germline, CDR1 is MGHDK, CDR2 SYGVNS. The CDR3 runs 14 residues. Trimming pared 2 bases from V and 4 bases from J, leaving 6 bases between.

Many counts were recorded for this clonotype. V is TRBV9 and J is TRBJ1-2, with TRBD1 matching over 8 bases. This CDR3 contains 12 residues. V lost 5 bases and J lost 7; bases outside the gene matches: 4. Germline V lookup: CDR1 SGDLS, CDR2 YYNGEE. The CDR3 bases are TGTGCCAGCAGGGGACAGGTCCGTGGCTACACCTTC. Its translation is CASRGQVRGYTF.